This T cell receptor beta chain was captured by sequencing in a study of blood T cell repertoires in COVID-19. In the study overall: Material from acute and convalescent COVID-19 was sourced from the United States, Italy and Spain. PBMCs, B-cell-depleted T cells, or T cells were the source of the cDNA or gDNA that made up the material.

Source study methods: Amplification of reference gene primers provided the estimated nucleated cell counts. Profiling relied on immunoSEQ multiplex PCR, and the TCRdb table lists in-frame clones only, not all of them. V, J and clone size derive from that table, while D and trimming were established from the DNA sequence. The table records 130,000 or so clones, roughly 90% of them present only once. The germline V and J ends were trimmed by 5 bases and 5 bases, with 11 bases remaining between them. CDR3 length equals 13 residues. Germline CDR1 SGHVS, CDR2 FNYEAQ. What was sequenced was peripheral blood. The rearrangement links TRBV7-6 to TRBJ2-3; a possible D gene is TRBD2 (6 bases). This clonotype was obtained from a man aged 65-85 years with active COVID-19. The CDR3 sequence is CASSGTVRDTQYF. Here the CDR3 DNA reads TGTGCCAGCAGCGGGACTGTTAGAGATACGCAGTATTTT.